This is a list of T cell receptor beta chains from one sample in a study of blood T cell repertoires in COVID-19. The repertoire was sequenced with immunoSEQ multiplex PCR; TCRdb's copy has only in-frame clones and lacks some. The sample comprises under 150,000 clones, approximately 90% of which are singletons, and 3% to 3.5% rests with the top ten. Material for sequencing was peripheral blood. The receptors derive from a woman in her sixties with active COVID-19. CDR3s include the opening cysteine and the closing phenylalanine or tryptophan. Fields, in order: V gene, D gene, clone size, J gene, CDR3 DNA, CDR3 protein. A D gene is named only where the DNA matches it firmly. Size is stated for part of the rows, as once, few or many counts, or as a class when the clone is expanded.

TRBV29-1	TRBD1	-	TRBJ2-5	TGCAGCGGTAGACAGGGGGCTCGGGAGACCCAGTACTTC	CSGRQGARETQYF
TRBV19	TRBD1	-	TRBJ2-2	TGTGCCAGTAGAAGGACAGGGAGCACCGGGGAGCTGTTTTTT	CASRRTGSTGELFF
TRBV19	TRBD1	few	TRBJ1-1	TGTGCCAGTAGTGTAACAGGGGGGAAGAACACTGAAGCTTTCTTT	CASSVTGGKNTEAFF
TRBV7-2	TRBD1	-	TRBJ1-4	TGTGCCAGCAGCTTAGCAGACAGGGTTGAAAATGAAAAACTGTTTTTT	CASSLADRVENEKLFF
TRBV2	-	-	TRBJ2-7	TGTGCCAGCAACCTAGCGTGGGGGGCCTACGAGCAGTACTTC	CASNLAWGAYEQYF
TRBV18	-	-	TRBJ2-7	TGTGCCAGCTCCCCTGCCGGGGGAGAGGTTAGCGAGCAGTACTTC	CASSPAGGEVSEQYF
TRBV6-5	-	-	TRBJ1-6	TGTGCCAGCAGTTACTCGTTTAGGGGTAGATCACCCCTCCACTTT	CASSYSFRGRSPLHF
TRBV19	TRBD1	once	TRBJ1-5	TGTGCCAGTAGTATTGGGGACAGGGTCGGCAATCAGCCCCAGCATTTT	CASSIGDRVGNQPQHF
TRBV11-2	-	-	TRBJ1-1	TGTGCCAGCAGCTCTTGGGCCATGAACACTGAAGCTTTCTTT	CASSSWAMNTEAFF
TRBV7-7	-	-	TRBJ2-1	TGTGCCAGCAGCTTAGAGCGGCACAATGAGCAGTTCTTC	CASSLERHNEQFF
TRBV19	TRBD2	-	TRBJ2-5	TGTGCCAGTAGGGAGCGGGAGGGCCGGGAGACCCAGTACTTC	CASREREGRETQYF
TRBV29-1	TRBD2	-	TRBJ2-5	TGCAGCGTTCTGACTAGCGGGAGTGGAGAGACCCAGTACTTC	CSVLTSGSGETQYF
TRBV19	-	-	TRBJ2-7	TGTGCCAGTAGTATAGCCAGAGGAGAGCAGTACTTC	CASSIARGEQYF
TRBV10-3	-	-	TRBJ2-3	TGTGCCATCAGTGATTCTAGCACAGATACGCAGTATTTT	CAISDSSTDTQYF
TRBV2	TRBD1	-	TRBJ1-4	TGTGCCAGCCGTATGGGACAGCAAAATGAAAAACTGTTTTTT	CASRMGQQNEKLFF
TRBV4-1	TRBD2	once	TRBJ2-7	TGCGCCAGCAGCCAAGTATTCGGGAGGGCGGGCGAGCAGTACTTC	CASSQVFGRAGEQYF
TRBV6-2/TRBV6-3	TRBD2	-	TRBJ2-3	TGTGCCAGCAGTTCACTAGCGGGAGTTGCTGCAGATACGCAGTATTTT	CASSSLAGVAADTQYF
TRBV4-3	TRBD2	-	TRBJ2-1	TGCGCCAGCAGTACCGGGACTAGACCATACAATGAGCAGTTCTTC	CASSTGTRPYNEQFF
TRBV5-6	-	-	TRBJ1-2	TGTGCCAGCAGCTTGGATGACCCAGGACTATATGGCTACACCTTC	CASSLDDPGLYGYTF
TRBV5-1	TRBD2	-	TRBJ2-3	TGCGCCAGCAGAGTAGGGAGCACTAGCGGGACCACAGATACGCAGTATTTT	CASRVGSTSGTTDTQYF
TRBV11-2	-	-	TRBJ2-3	TGTGCCAGCAGTAGTAGCGGCCACGTCACAGATACGCAGTATTTT	CASSSSGHVTDTQYF
TRBV11-2	-	-	TRBJ2-7	TGTGCCAGCAGGGACGGGACAATCTCCTACGAGCAGTACTTC	CASRDGTISYEQYF
TRBV19	TRBD2	once	TRBJ2-1	TGTGCCAGTAGTCATGGGGCTAGCGGCCCCGACAATGAGCAGTTCTTC	CASSHGASGPDNEQFF
TRBV11-2	-	-	TRBJ1-2	TGTGCCAGCAGCTTACCCGTTCCCTATGGCTACACCTTC	CASSLPVPYGYTF
TRBV9	-	-	TRBJ2-1	TGTGCCAGCAGCCCGGGGAGCGGAGGGCGGGAGTTCTTC	CASSPGSGGREFF
TRBV7-9	TRBD1	-	TRBJ1-3	TGTGCCAGCAACGGGGGACAGAACTCTGGAAACACCATATATTTT	CASNGGQNSGNTIYF
TRBV5-1	-	-	TRBJ1-1	TGCGCCAGCAGCTTGGCCGAGGGATATAACACTGAAGCTTTCTTT	CASSLAEGYNTEAFF
TRBV7-6	TRBD2	-	TRBJ2-6	TGTGCCAGCAGCCCCGGGGGGTCTGGGGCCAACGTCCTGACTTTC	CASSPGGSGANVLTF
TRBV2	-	few	TRBJ2-7	TGTGCCAGCAGGAAGGAGACCTACGAGCAGTACTTC	CASRKETYEQYF
TRBV7-3	-	once	TRBJ2-1	TGTGCCAGCAGTCCATCCAGGGGCGGCGAGCAGTTCTTC	CASSPSRGGEQFF
TRBV19	TRBD2	-	TRBJ2-1	TGTGCCAGGCCTCAGCGGGAGGGCAGGAATGAGCAGTTCTTC	CARPQREGRNEQFF